These T cell receptor beta chains were read from a single sample in a study of CD8 T cells in ankylosing spondylitis. In TCRdb, the 5' RACE reads were re-called with MiXCR into one record per CDR3 protein. The profile shows roughly 700,000 distinct CDR3 sequences, roughly 20% of them singletons. Sequenced: blood, either unsorted or a sorted T cell fraction (not recorded which). The source of these receptors is a male donor with ankylosing spondylitis. CDR3s include the opening cysteine and the closing phenylalanine or tryptophan. Fields, in order: V gene, J gene, clone size, D gene, CDR3 DNA, CDR3 protein. A D gene is named only where the DNA matches it firmly. Clone size, where shown, is once, few, many, or a class for clones that have expanded.

TRBV12-3/TRBV12-4	TRBJ2-2	.	.	TGTGCCAGCAGTTTTTTTCGGACTACGAACACCGGGGAGCTGTTTTTT	CASSFFRTTNTGELFF
TRBV4-1	TRBJ1-5	few	.	TGCGCCAGCAGCCCGGGAGGGGGAACTTATAGCAATCAGCCCCAGCATTTT	CASSPGGGTYSNQPQHF
TRBV24-1	TRBJ2-2	few	TRBD2	TGTGCCACCAGCAGACTAGCAACCGGGGAGCTGTTTTTT	CATSRLATGELFF
TRBV12-3/TRBV12-4	TRBJ1-5	few	.	TGTGCCAGCAGTTTAGCGCTGGGGGGCATCACACAGCCCCAGCATTTT	CASSLALGGITQPQHF
TRBV5-1	TRBJ2-1	few	.	TGCGCCAGCAGCTCCTGGGAGGTTAACAATGAGCAGTTCTTC	CASSSWEVNNEQFF
TRBV4-3	TRBJ2-1	.	TRBD2	TGCGCCAGCAGCCAAGATAGGCTAGCGGGGTCGCCCTACAATGAGCAGTTCTTC	CASSQDRLAGSPYNEQFF
TRBV5-6	TRBJ2-4	.	.	TGTGCCAGCAGCTTGGGACAAGTAGCCAAAAACATTCAGTACTTC	CASSLGQVAKNIQYF
TRBV20-1	TRBJ1-1	.	.	TGCAGTGCTACTACGCAGGGGATCGGCACTGAAGCTTTCTTT	CSATTQGIGTEAFF
TRBV7-2	TRBJ2-2	.	TRBD1	TGTGCCAGCAGAGGGACAGGGGTTAAAACCGGGGAGCTGTTTTTT	CASRGTGVKTGELFF
TRBV20-1	TRBJ2-4	.	TRBD2	TGCAGTGCTAGGCGGAGTAGCGGGGGGGCCGATTCCAAAAACATTCAGTACTTC	CSARRSSGGADSKNIQYF
TRBV10-3	TRBJ2-7	.	.	TGTGCCATCAGTCAAGACAGCAGAGGGTCCTACGAGCAGTACTTC	CAISQDSRGSYEQYF
TRBV12-3/TRBV12-4	TRBJ2-7	.	.	TGTGCCAGCAGTCCCCTACCCCGACTGTCCTACGAGCAGTACTTC	CASSPLPRLSYEQYF
TRBV4-1	TRBJ1-2	.	TRBD1	TGCGCCAGCAGCCAAGTGGGGGGACAGACTGGCTACACCTTC	CASSQVGGQTGYTF
TRBV20-1	TRBJ1-2	.	.	TGCAGTGCTAGAGCGACCGAAAACTATGGCTACACCTTC	CSARATENYGYTF
TRBV27	TRBJ2-1	.	.	TGTGCCAGCGGAAGCACAGGGTACAATGAGCAGTTCTTC	CASGSTGYNEQFF
TRBV5-1	TRBJ2-7	few	.	TGCGCCAGCAGCCCCAATACCGGTTACAGGGTTGTCTACGAGCAGTACTTC	CASSPNTGYRVVYEQYF
TRBV25-1	TRBJ2-2	.	TRBD2	TGTGCCAGTAGTACGTCGGGAGTAGCGGGAGTCCGGGAGCTGTTTTTT	CASSTSGVAGVRELFF
TRBV3-1	TRBJ2-1	.	.	TGTGCCAGCAGCCCCCGGGGGCACTTCTACAATGAGCAGTTCTTC	CASSPRGHFYNEQFF
TRBV6-1	TRBJ2-3	.	.	TGTGCCAGCAGCCCCTGGGGGGAGAAGGATACGCAGTATTTT	CASSPWGEKDTQYF
TRBV9	TRBJ2-3	once	TRBD2	TGTGCCAGCAGCCCCATGGCGGAGCGGGGCAGCTCTACGCAGTATTTT	CASSPMAERGSSTQYF
TRBV7-9	TRBJ2-7	few	TRBD1	TGTGCCAGCAGCTTGATGGGGGGACAGGAAATAACCTACGAGCAGTACTTC	CASSLMGGQEITYEQYF
TRBV20-1	TRBJ2-1	few	.	TGCAGTGTTAAGTACAATGAGCAGTTCTTC	CSVKYNEQFF
TRBV28	TRBJ1-1	.	.	TGTGCCAGCAGTTTATTAGTACGGGGGTTCGCTGAAGCTTTCTTT	CASSLLVRGFAEAFF
TRBV29-1	TRBJ2-7	.	TRBD2	TGCAGCGTTGAAGTAACTAGCGGGCGCTCCTACGAGCAGTACTTC	CSVEVTSGRSYEQYF
TRBV10-2	TRBJ2-1	few	TRBD2	TGCGCCAGCAGTCAGGCTAGCGGTTACTACAATGAGCAGTTCTTC	CASSQASGYYNEQFF
TRBV7-9	TRBJ1-1	few	TRBD1	TGTGCCAGCAGCTCGACAGACAGGGACACTGAAGCTTTCTTT	CASSSTDRDTEAFF
TRBV5-1	TRBJ2-6	many	.	TGCGCCAGCAGCTCGAAGGACTCTGGGGCCAACGTCCTGACTTTC	CASSSKDSGANVLTF
TRBV9	TRBJ2-1	.	TRBD2	TGTGCCAGCACCGGGACTAGCGGGGACAATGAGCAGTTCTTC	CASTGTSGDNEQFF
TRBV7-9	TRBJ2-2	few	TRBD2	TGTGCCAGCAGCTCCCAACTAGCGGGAGGGACCGGGGAGCTGTTTTTT	CASSSQLAGGTGELFF
TRBV11-2	TRBJ2-3	few	.	TGTGCCAGCAGTATGTATGGATATTCCCCCACAGATACGCAGTATTTT	CASSMYGYSPTDTQYF
TRBV30	TRBJ1-2	.	.	TGTGCCTGGAGTCTGGGAAACTATGGCTACACCTTC	CAWSLGNYGYTF
TRBV11-3	TRBJ2-2	few	.	TGTGCCAGCGGGCGCGGAGGACGGGAGCTGTTTTTT	CASGRGGRELFF
TRBV5-5	TRBJ2-1	few	.	TGTGCCAGCAGCCCCCAGTACAAAACTAGCTTTAATGAGCAGTTCTTC	CASSPQYKTSFNEQFF
TRBV5-6	TRBJ2-5	few	TRBD2	TGTGCCAGCAGCTTCCGACGGGGGGAAGTCGCTGAGACCCAGTACTTC	CASSFRRGEVAETQYF
TRBV29-1	TRBJ2-2	few	.	TGCAGCGTTGAAGAGTCGACGAACACCGGGGAGCTGTTTTTT	CSVEESTNTGELFF
TRBV4-3	TRBJ2-7	.	TRBD1	TGCGCCAGCAGCCAGGACAGGGGACCCCACGAGCAGTACTTC	CASSQDRGPHEQYF
TRBV24-1	TRBJ2-7	.	.	TGTGCCACCAGTGAACTGACAGGAAGCTCCTACGAGCAGTACTTC	CATSELTGSSYEQYF
TRBV7-2	TRBJ2-1	.	TRBD2	TGTGCCAGCAGCTTAAGGGAGGGAAGCTACAATGAGCAGTTCTTC	CASSLREGSYNEQFF
TRBV5-6	TRBJ2-2	.	TRBD1	TGTGCCAGCAGCGGCAGGGGGCGAACCGGGGAGCTGTTTTTT	CASSGRGRTGELFF
TRBV15	TRBJ1-5	.	TRBD1	TGTGCCACCAGCAGCGCCCCATGGACAGGGGGTGGTATGAACAATCAGCCCCAGCATTTT	CATSSAPWTGGGMNNQPQHF
TRBV7-2	TRBJ2-7	.	.	TGTGCCAGCAGCTTTGGGGGAGAGGTCGAGCAGTACTTC	CASSFGGEVEQYF
TRBV3-1	TRBJ1-2	.	.	TGTGCCAGCAGCCAAGACAGGGGTTATTATGGCTACACCTTC	CASSQDRGYYGYTF
TRBV19	TRBJ1-1	.	.	TGTGCCAGTAGTATCTTGGGGAGCACTGAAGCTTTCTTT	CASSILGSTEAFF
TRBV12-3/TRBV12-4	TRBJ2-3	.	.	TGTGCCAGCAGTTCCTGGCAGGGCCCGTCCCGGGATACGCAGTATTTT	CASSSWQGPSRDTQYF
TRBV20-1	TRBJ1-2	.	.	TGCAGTGCTACCGACGGATATGGCTACGCCTTC	CSATDGYGYAF
TRBV5-5	TRBJ2-7	.	.	TGTGCCAGCAGCTTGGTGGGTAATGGCAGGGCCAACGAGCAGTACTTC	CASSLVGNGRANEQYF
TRBV18	TRBJ1-6	few	.	TGTGCCAGCTCACCACCGAAGGATGGTTCACCCCTCCACTTT	CASSPPKDGSPLHF
TRBV12-3/TRBV12-4	TRBJ2-1	few	.	TGTGCCAGCAGGGAATACAATGAGCAGTTCTTC	CASREYNEQFF
TRBV20-1	TRBJ1-1	.	.	TGCAGTGCTAGTAGCGGGGCCGACACTGAAGCTTTCTTT	CSASSGADTEAFF
TRBV12-3/TRBV12-4	TRBJ2-3	few	TRBD2	TGTGCCAGCAGAACTAGCGGGGGGCTGGGAGATACGCAGTATTTT	CASRTSGGLGDTQYF
TRBV7-2	TRBJ1-5	.	.	TGTGCCAGCAGCTTAGGAGGTGGGGCTAGCCGCAATCAGCCCCAGCATTTT	CASSLGGGASRNQPQHF
TRBV18	TRBJ1-1	.	.	TGTGCCAGCTCACCACCGGGCAGCAGGAACACTGAAGCTTTCTTT	CASSPPGSRNTEAFF
TRBV11-2	TRBJ1-2	few	.	TGTGCCAGCAGCTTAGGAACAGGCATAACTTCAGGCTACACCTTC	CASSLGTGITSGYTF